A single sample is the source of the 23 T cell receptor beta chains below, sequenced in a study of T cell responses to AZD1222 COVID-19 vaccine. Here immunoSEQ multiplex PCR was the method, and the copy in TCRdb shows in-frame clones only, minus some. The sample records around 110,000 clones, 85% to 95% being singletons. The material was peripheral blood, obtained on day 0 of AZD1222 vaccination. All receptors come from an adult in good health.

The V gene is TRBV27, the J gene TRBJ2-7, with TRBD1 as a possible D gene (5 bases). The V and J ends lost 2 bases and 4 bases respectively, with 9 bases between them. This CDR3 has 13 residues. Germline V CDR1 and CDR2: MNHEY, SMNVEV (reference sequence). CDR3 coding DNA: TGTGCCAGCAGTTTACAGGGTGCTTACGAGCAGTACTTC. This sequence encodes CASSLQGAYEQYF.

This clone was observed a few times. The CDR3 here is CAWSRGPAGGNQPQHF. The CDR3 bases are TGTGCCTGGAGTCGGGGCCCCGCAGGCGGCAATCAGCCCCAGCATTTT. The gene calls are TRBV30 and TRBJ1-5; D is perhaps TRBD1 (5 bases). This CDR3 has 16 residues. V lost 2 bases and J 2 bases, leaving 16 bases between the germline ends. Germline assignment: CDR1 GTSNPN and CDR2 SVGIG (reference sequence).

The J gene is TRBJ2-3, the V gene TRBV28; 8 nucleotides align to TRBD2. Trimming took 2 bases from V and 2 from J; bases not matched to a gene: 9. Germline CDR1 reads MDHEN; CDR2 reads SYDVKM. The CDR3 length is 17 residues. Written as DNA, the CDR3 is TGTGCCAGCAGTTTACCCCTCGAGCGGGAGACCACAGATACGCAGTATTTT. The encoded protein is CASSLPLERETTDTQYF.

The J gene is TRBJ2-7, the V gene TRBV6-5; the match to TRBD2 covers 9 bases. The CDR3 is 13 residues long. CDR1 and CDR2 (germline): MNHEY, SVGAGI. The V gene end was trimmed by 2 bases and the J gene end by 4 bases; junction bases not matched to a gene: 0. CDR3 DNA: TGTGCCAGCAGTTACCTAGCGGGGTACGAGCAGTACTTC. Residues: CASSYLAGYEQYF.

This chain uses TRBV6-6 with TRBJ1-1; the D gene is possibly TRBD1 (6 bases). Trimming cost V 2 bases and J 5 bases, with 15 bases left between them. Germline CDR1 reads MNHNY; CDR2 reads SVGAGI (reference sequence). CDR3 length equals 15 residues. The CDR3 loop reads CASSYPGRGQTEAFF. In DNA, the CDR3 is TGTGCCAGCAGTTACCCGGGGCGGGGGCAAACTGAAGCTTTCTTT.

Notes on this clone: Additional DNA sequences in this sample encode the identical CDR3. This chain links TRBV6-5 with TRBJ1-5; the D is unclear. The CDR3 loop spans 13 amino acids. The V gene lost 2 bases and the J gene lost 5 bases, with 7 bases spanning the gap. Per germline, CDR1 MNHEY and CDR2 SVGAGI. The DNA of the CDR3 is TGTGCCAGCAGTTACCGTCTGGATCAGCCCCAGCATTTT. The encoded protein is CASSYRLDQPQHF.

The J gene is TRBJ1-3, the V gene TRBV19, with D hard to call. This CDR3 is 14 amino acids long. Trimming cost V 5 bases and J 2 bases, with 10 bases left between them. CDR1 and CDR2 from the germline V gene are LNHDA and SQIVND (reference sequence). The CDR3 sequence: CASSLDVAGNTIYF. As DNA, the CDR3 is TGTGCCAGTAGTCTGGATGTAGCTGGAAACACCATATATTTT.

This clone has just a few counts. Other DNA sequences in the same sample also yield this CDR3. The rearrangement links TRBV7-9 to TRBJ1-1; no definite D call. V shed 1 base and J shed 0 bases, with 6 bases lying between them. This CDR3 is 14 amino acids long. Germline V gene sequence: CDR1 SEHNR, CDR2 FQNEAQ (reference sequence). CDR3 nucleotides: TGTGCCAGCAGCTTAGGGCAGCTGAACACTGAAGCTTTCTTT. Amino acids: CASSLGQLNTEAFF.

V gene TRBV3-1 (or the pseudogene TRBV3-2) combines with J gene TRBJ1-3; no clear D. The CDR3 sequence is 15 residues long. Germline-derived CDR1 and CDR2 are LGHDT and YNNKEL (reference sequence). Deletions cut 6 bases from V and 0 bases from J, with 12 bases between. CDR3 residues: CASSPRRSSGNTIYF. The CDR3 nucleotides are TGTGCCAGCAGTCCAAGGAGGAGCTCTGGAAACACCATATATTTT.

The CDR3 protein is CASSLNQGNTIYF. The CDR3 bases are TGTGCCAGCAGTCTGAATCAGGGAAACACCATATATTTT. The chain joins TRBV28 to TRBJ1-3; D is uncertain. The germline CDR1 and CDR2 sequences are MDHEN and SYDVKM. The V end lost 5 bases, the J end lost 4 bases, and 9 bases lay between the germline ends. This CDR3 contains 13 residues.

This clone was counted only a few times. The gene calls are TRBV6-5 and TRBJ2-7; D is ambiguous. The length of the CDR3 is 14 residues. Trimming stripped 6 bases from V and 2 bases from J, with 14 bases between. Looked up from germline, CDR1 is MNHEY and CDR2 is SVGAGI. The CDR3 here is CASRSPASTYEQYF. As DNA, the CDR3 is TGTGCCAGCAGATCCCCGGCCAGCACCTACGAGCAGTACTTC.

The chain carries TRBV27 and TRBJ1-1; 10 bases are a match to TRBD1. CDR1 MNHEY and CDR2 SMNVEV come from the germline V gene (reference sequence). The junction had 5 bases not matched to a gene; V was cut back by 7 bases and J by 0 bases. This CDR3 has 15 amino acids. The CDR3 is CASMRDRGMNTEAFF. Written as DNA, the CDR3 is TGTGCCAGCATGAGGGACAGGGGCATGAACACTGAAGCTTTCTTT.

The DNA for the CDR3 is TGTGCCAGCAGTTGGCCCCCATCCGGGCGCGGCGGGGAGCTGTTTTTT. Its protein product is CASSWPPSGRGGELFF. This chain uses TRBV6-5 with TRBJ2-2; no clear D. CDR3 length: 16 residues. The V gene lost 4 bases and the J gene lost 7 bases, with 19 bases spanning the gap. Germline values: CDR1 MNHEY, CDR2 SVGAGI.

This clone was picked up a small number of times. The chain couples TRBV4-1 to TRBJ2-2; D remains unclear. Trimming left V 4 bases short and J 4 bases short, with 1 base between. The CDR3 loop spans 11 amino acids. Germline CDR1 reads MGHRA; CDR2 reads YSYEKL. CDR3 in amino acids: CASSRTGELFF. DNA for the CDR3: TGCGCCAGCAGCCGCACCGGGGAGCTGTTTTTT.

The V and J genes are TRBV25-1 and TRBJ2-6, with no clear D. The germline V and J ends were trimmed by 7 bases and 2 bases, with 3 bases remaining between them. Germline loops: CDR1 MGHDK, CDR2 SYGVNS. The CDR3 sequence is 12 residues long. CDR3 loop: CASTPGANVLTF. In DNA, the CDR3 is TGTGCCAGCACCCCTGGGGCCAACGTCCTGACTTTC. Based on the CDR3 plus reference TRBV25-1 and TRBJ2-6, the full variable domain is EADIYQTPRYLVIGTGKKITLECSQTMGHDKMYWYQQDPGMELHLIHYSYGVNSTEKGDLSSESTVSRIRTEHFPLTLESARPSHTSQYLCASTPGANVLTFGAGSRLTVL.

The chain recombines TRBV5-6 with TRBJ2-6, with D unresolved. Looked up from germline, CDR1 is SGHDT and CDR2 is YYEEEE. The CDR3 consists of 14 residues. Deletions cut 1 base from V and 5 bases from J, with 7 bases between. The CDR3 bases are TGTGCCAGCAGCTTGTGGGCAAGGGCCAACGTCCTGACTTTC. It encodes CASSLWARANVLTF.

The chain carries TRBV18 and TRBJ2-3; D not certain. The CDR3 spans 12 residues. Germline V lookup: CDR1 KGHSH, CDR2 LQKENI. Trimming stripped 3 bases from V and 4 bases from J, with 5 bases between. The CDR3 spells CASSPWADTQYF. CDR3 in DNA: TGTGCCAGCTCACCTTGGGCAGATACGCAGTATTTT.

CDR3 bases: TGTGCCAGCAGCTTAGTCGGGATTGCAAAGGGCACTGAAGCTTTCTTT. It translates to CASSLVGIAKGTEAFF. The chain uses TRBV7-9 and TRBJ1-1; D is ambiguous. V was cut by 1 base and J by 4 bases, with 16 bases left in between. The CDR3 sequence is 16 residues long. CDR1 and CDR2 (germline): SEHNR, FQNEAQ (reference sequence).

This clone was detected only once. The chain has TRBV4-2 and TRBJ1-2, with 9 bases matching TRBD1. The CDR3 runs 14 residues. V shed 4 bases and J 5 bases; nucleotides not matched to a gene: 5. CDR1 is LGHNA and CDR2 is YNFKEQ in the germline V gene. The CDR3 DNA reads TGTGCCAGCAGCCGAACAGGGGGCGGGTATGGCTACACCTTC. Translating it yields CASSRTGGGYGYTF.

This sequence joins TRBV7-9 and TRBJ2-1; 9 bases agree with TRBD1. This CDR3 has 15 amino acids. Germline V gene data show CDR1 as SEHNR and CDR2 as FQNEAQ (reference sequence). Unmatched junction bases numbered 14, after V lost 2 bases and J lost 15 bases. The CDR3 nucleotides are TGTGCCAGCAGCTTACAACAACAGGGGGCTGGGGTAGGGTTCTTC. Amino acid sequence: CASSLQQQGAGVGFF.

This chain uses TRBV9 with TRBJ2-1, with TRBD2 matching 9 bases. The CDR3 covers 16 residues. From germline, CDR1 is SGDLS and CDR2 YYNGEE. V shed 0 bases and J 2 bases; nucleotides not matched to a gene: 3. As DNA, the CDR3 is TGTGCCAGCAGCGTAGGGGCGGGAGGGACCTACAATGAGCAGTTCTTC. The encoded protein is CASSVGAGGTYNEQFF.

V gene TRBV5-1 combines with J gene TRBJ1-1; TRBD1 is a possible D gene (5 bases). Germline V lookup: CDR1 SGHRS, CDR2 YFSETQ. The germline V and J ends were trimmed by 3 bases and 1 base, with 10 bases remaining between them. The CDR3 spans 14 residues. The CDR3, as DNA: TGCGCCAGCAGCTACCAAGGGGAGAACACTGAAGCTTTCTTT. Its protein is CASSYQGENTEAFF.

V and J are TRBV19 and TRBJ2-1, with D tentatively TRBD2 (5 bases). The germline V and J ends were trimmed by 7 bases and 3 bases, with 10 bases remaining between them. Germline V CDR1 and CDR2: LNHDA, SQIVND (reference sequence). The CDR3 sequence is 13 residues long. The CDR3 nucleotides are TGTGCCAGTACGGACGGAGGCTACAATGAGCAGTTCTTC. The encoded protein is CASTDGGYNEQFF.